This paragraph covers one TCR beta chain sequence. The CDR3 is 14 residues long. Germline V gene lookup returns CDR1 GTSNPN and CDR2 SVGIG (reference sequence). V was pared by 1 base and J by 5 bases, with 7 bases of the junction left unmatched. This entry is derived from a study of T-cell reconstitution after alpha-beta-depleted transplantation in children. Unique molecular identifiers were incorporated during preparation of the TCRbeta library. MiXCR was run by TCRdb on the PCR reads, yielding one entry per CDR3 protein. The sample holds hundreds of thousands of distinct CDR3 sequences; 32% are singletons and the top ten take around 2.3%.

This clonotype was obtained from a human donor who donated a stem cell graft to a child with aplastic anemia. The V gene is TRBV30, the J gene TRBJ2-5, with 7 bases that match TRBD1. Here the sequenced sample was PBMCs from the stem cell graft donor, taken from the stem cell graft. The CDR3 region is CAWSANRGRETQYF. As DNA, the CDR3 is TGTGCCTGGAGTGCAAACAGGGGTCGGGAGACCCAGTACTTC.